A selection of T cell receptor beta chains follows, all from one sample in a study of blood T cell repertoires in COVID-19. Assay: immunoSEQ multiplex PCR; the TCRdb copy retains only in-frame clones and omits some. The sample yields approximately 40,000 clones, about 91% seen once. Input material: peripheral blood. These receptors all come from an elderly woman with acute or convalescent COVID-19. Both conserved end residues are part of each CDR3. D genes are given only for firm matches. Expanded clones get a size class; other rows say once, few or many, or leave the size out.

CAWGGDSSYNSPLHF TGTGCCTGGGGCGGGGATAGCTCCTATAATTCACCCCTCCACTTT TRBJ1-6 - - TRBV30
CASSPLAGVFSYNSPLHF TGTGCCAGTAGTCCGTTGGCAGGTGTCTTCTCCTATAATTCACCCCTCCACTTT TRBJ1-6 - - TRBV19
CASRESLNTEAFF TGTGCCAGCCGGGAGAGTCTGAACACTGAAGCTTTCTTT TRBJ1-1 - - TRBV6-5
CASRPGLAGTGELFF TGTGCCAGCAGACCTGGACTAGCGGGGACCGGGGAGCTGTTTTTT TRBJ2-2 TRBD2 - TRBV5-4
CATGGTGEQFF TGTGCCACCGGTGGGACAGGGGAGCAGTTCTTC TRBJ2-1 TRBD1 - TRBV10-3
CASSQTGTGGNTIYF TGTGCCAGCAGTCAAACCGGGACAGGGGGAAACACCATATATTTT TRBJ1-3 TRBD1 - TRBV6-6
CASSLQGPPETQYF TGCGCCAGCAGCTTACAGGGGCCCCCAGAGACCCAGTACTTC TRBJ2-5 TRBD1 - TRBV5-1
CASSLVAGGNYGYTF TGCGCCAGCAGCTTGGTTGCAGGGGGTAACTATGGCTACACCTTC TRBJ1-2 TRBD1 once TRBV5-1
CASSPQPVVRVGTEAFF TGTGCCAGCAGCCCCCAACCGGTCGTGAGGGTGGGCACTGAAGCTTTCTTT TRBJ1-1 - - TRBV4-2
CASSQDSSDNYGYTF TGCGCCAGCAGCCAAGATTCCTCAGATAACTATGGCTACACCTTC TRBJ1-2 - - TRBV4-3
CASSRIGQGGSETQYF TGTGCCAGCAGTCGGATTGGACAGGGGGGATCGGAGACCCAGTACTTC TRBJ2-5 TRBD1 - TRBV6-6
CASSHRGRDEKLFF TGCGCCAGCAGCCACAGGGGGCGAGATGAAAAACTGTTTTTT TRBJ1-4 TRBD1 - TRBV5-1
CASSLGSLTESYTF TGTGCCAGCAGCTTGGGTAGTTTGACAGAATCCTACACCTTC TRBJ1-2 - - TRBV5-6
CASRQTIFGYTF TGTGCCAGCAGACAGACGATTTTTGGCTACACCTTC TRBJ1-2 - - TRBV6-6
CASSLATVSGNTIYF TGTGCCAGCAGCTTAGCGACAGTCTCTGGAAACACCATATATTTT TRBJ1-3 - - TRBV7-9
CASSYSSGYNSPLHF TGTGCCAGCAGTTACTCATCCGGGTATAATTCACCCCTCCACTTT TRBJ1-6 - - TRBV6-2/TRBV6-3
CASSTGQGGNSPLHF TGCGCCAGCAGCACCGGACAGGGAGGAAATTCACCCCTCCACTTT TRBJ1-6 TRBD1 - TRBV5-1
CASSPRGQEQFF TGTGCCAGCTCACCAAGGGGGCAGGAGCAGTTCTTC TRBJ2-1 TRBD1 - TRBV18
CASSLLTGIETQYF TGTGCCAGCAGCTTATTGACAGGGATTGAGACCCAGTACTTC TRBJ2-5 TRBD1 - TRBV7-2
CASSLGQGFGYTF TGTGCCAGCAGCTTAGGACAGGGCTTTGGCTACACCTTC TRBJ1-2 TRBD1 - TRBV7-9
CASRRGLGTITDTQYF TGTGCCAGCAGGCGGGGGCTGGGAACCATCACAGATACGCAGTATTTT TRBJ2-3 - - TRBV7-2
CASSPGTGDRETQYF TGCGCCAGCAGCCCCGGGACAGGGGATAGGGAGACCCAGTACTTC TRBJ2-5 TRBD1 - TRBV5-1
CASSLATGYTIYF TGTGCCAGCAGCTTGGCCACCGGGTACACCATATATTTT TRBJ1-3 - - TRBV7-9
CASSQTRFEAFF TGTGCCAGCAGCCAAACCAGGTTTGAAGCTTTCTTT TRBJ1-1 - - TRBV3-1/TRBV3-2
CASSYSRYNEQFF TGTGCCAGCAGTTACTCGAGATACAATGAGCAGTTCTTC TRBJ2-1 - - TRBV6-5
CASSEQGYNEQFF TGCGCCAGCAGCGAGCAGGGCTACAATGAGCAGTTCTTC TRBJ2-1 - - TRBV5-1
CASSLSRAGNTIYF TGTGCCAGCAGTTTATCGAGGGCAGGAAACACCATATATTTT TRBJ1-3 - - TRBV27
CASAPGGLEQPQHF TGTGCCAGCGCCCCGGGGGGGCTGGAACAGCCCCAGCATTTT TRBJ1-5 - - TRBV7-6
CASSPLEGAVNEKLFF TGTGCCAGCAGCCCGCTGGAGGGGGCGGTTAATGAAAAACTGTTTTTT TRBJ1-4 TRBD1 - TRBV3-1/TRBV3-2
CASSPVLVGNTGELFF TGTGCCAGCTCACCCGTGCTAGTCGGGAACACCGGGGAGCTGTTTTTT TRBJ2-2 - - TRBV18
CASSPEQGKIGGYTF TGTGCCAGCTCACCAGAACAGGGGAAGATAGGTGGCTACACCTTC TRBJ1-2 TRBD1 - TRBV18
CASSLRTGAYDEQYF TGCGCCAGCAGCTTGAGGACAGGGGCATACGACGAGCAGTACTTC TRBJ2-7 TRBD1 - TRBV5-1
CASRSTSDSLGYGYTF TGTGCCAGCAGATCAACCTCCGACAGCTTAGGGTATGGCTACACCTTC TRBJ1-2 - - TRBV7-2
CASSLAGDTGNTIYF TGTGCCAGCAGCTTAGCGGGGGACACTGGAAACACCATATATTTT TRBJ1-3 - - TRBV7-8
CASSFYTDTQYF TGTGCCAGCAGCTTTTACACAGATACGCAGTATTTT TRBJ2-3 - - TRBV14
CASSRNTGKRDTEAFF TGTGCCAGCAGCCGGAATACGGGGAAGCGAGACACTGAAGCTTTCTTT TRBJ1-1 - once TRBV3-1/TRBV3-2
CASSPGEYGYTF TGTGCCAGCTCACCGGGAGAATATGGCTACACCTTC TRBJ1-2 - once TRBV18
CASSLSSGGGDTQYF TGTGCCAGCAGCTTAAGTAGCGGGGGGGGAGATACGCAGTATTTT TRBJ2-3 TRBD2 - TRBV7-9
CASSPPASTDTQYF TGTGCCAGCTCACCACCGGCCAGCACAGATACGCAGTATTTT TRBJ2-3 - - TRBV18
CASSTGELATREQFF TGTGCCAGCAGCACCGGCGAACTAGCGACGCGGGAGCAGTTCTTC TRBJ2-1 - - TRBV21-1
CAWTDRLTNYGYTF TGTGCCTGGACGGACAGACTTACTAACTATGGCTACACCTTC TRBJ1-2 - - TRBV30
CASRGTRGDEQFF TGTGCCAGCAGGGGGACTCGCGGCGATGAGCAGTTCTTC TRBJ2-1 - once TRBV6-5
CASSLGLDSYNEQFF TGCGCCAGCAGCCTAGGACTAGACTCCTACAATGAGCAGTTCTTC TRBJ2-1 TRBD2 - TRBV5-1
CASHRGENTEAFF TGCGCCAGCCACAGGGGGGAGAACACTGAAGCTTTCTTT TRBJ1-1 TRBD1 - TRBV10-2
CAWKRGPGSYNEQFF TGTGCCTGGAAGCGGGGGCCAGGCTCCTACAATGAGCAGTTCTTC TRBJ2-1 TRBD2 - TRBV30
CASSVQENTEAFF TGTGCCAGCAGCGTGCAGGAGAACACTGAAGCTTTCTTT TRBJ1-1 - - TRBV9